What follows are 8 T cell receptor beta chains derived from one specimen sequenced in a study of cytomegalovirus exposure and HLA in healthy donors. PCR involved 60 Vbeta and 13 Jbeta primers. TCRdb's table, derived via immunoSEQ multiplex PCR, lists solely in-frame clones and lacks some. Here the sample spans around 150,000 clones, approximately 80% being singletons. The sequencing sample was made of PBMCs. These receptors came from a middle-aged woman in good health and CMV-seropositive.

The chain is built from TRBV5-1 and TRBJ1-1; perhaps TRBD1 as D (5 bases). V gave up 1 base and J gave up 9 bases, with 10 bases separating them. Germline V lookup: CDR1 SGHRS, CDR2 YFSETQ. The CDR3 spans 12 residues. The CDR3 DNA reads as TGCGCCAGCAGCTTGAACAGGCAAAAAGCTTTCTTT. This encodes CASSLNRQKAFF.

The chain employs TRBV7-2 and TRBJ2-5; 8 positions match TRBD2. J lost 7 bases, V lost 6 bases, and 7 bases had no gene match. Germline V lookup: CDR1 SGHTA, CDR2 FQGNSA. The CDR3 runs 13 residues. This CDR3 reads CASSRGGRGTQYF. Written as DNA, the CDR3 is TGTGCCAGCAGTCGGGGGGGCCGAGGGACCCAGTACTTC.

Note on this clone: At the DNA level, this CDR3 is encoded by other sequences in the same sample as well. This chain uses TRBV5-6 with TRBJ1-5; tentatively, D is TRBD1 (6 bases). Trimming pared 1 base from V and 7 bases from J, leaving 9 bases between. CDR3 length: 13 amino acids. Germline assignment: CDR1 SGHDT and CDR2 YYEEEE. CDR3 amino acids: CASSLSGGQPQHF. The CDR3 nucleotides are TGTGCCAGCAGCTTGTCGGGGGGCCAGCCCCAGCATTTT. Full variable domain (outside the CDR3, taken from reference TRBV5-6 and TRBJ1-5): DAGVTQSPTHLIKTRGQQVTLRCSPKSGHDTVSWYQQALGQGPQFIFQYYEEEERQRGNFPDRFSGHQFPNYSSELNVNALLLGDSALYLCASSLSGGQPQHFGDGTRLSIL.

The CDR3 coding sequence is TGTGCCAGCAGCGCCCAGGAGGGACTAGCGTGCTACGAGCAGTACTTC. Protein product: CASSAQEGLACYEQYF. The chain carries TRBV21-1 and TRBJ2-7; the table assigns TRBD2, which was not confirmed against the DNA. TRBV21-1 is a pseudogene. CDR3 size: 16 residues.

CDR3 in amino acids: CASRRTGQETQYF. The CDR3 nucleotides read TGTGCCAGCAGACGGACAGGGCAAGAGACCCAGTACTTC. This sequence joins TRBV27 and TRBJ2-5; TRBD1 matches 8 bases. Germline V gene lookup returns CDR1 MNHEY and CDR2 SMNVEV (reference sequence). Trimming took 6 bases from V and 2 from J; bases not matched to a gene: 2. The CDR3 extends over 13 amino acids.

The CDR3 region has the DNA TGCGCCAGCAGCCAAGACAGTAGCTCGATGGGCTATGGCTACACCTTC. It encodes CASSQDSSSMGYGYTF. The chain joins TRBV4-1 to TRBJ1-2; D is unresolved. Trimming removed 0 bases from V and 4 bases from J, with 15 bases in between. Per the germline V gene, CDR1 is MGHRA and CDR2 is YSYEKL. CDR3 length: 16 residues.

The V call is TRBV2, the J call TRBJ2-1; 11 nucleotides align to TRBD2. In germline, CDR1 is SNHLY, CDR2 FYNNEI. V was pared by 6 bases and J by 8 bases, with 9 bases of the junction left unmatched. The CDR3 covers 15 residues. The CDR3 nucleotides read TGTGCCAGCAGCGCCCAACTAGCGGGAGTCCATGAGCAGTTCTTC. It yields the protein CASSAQLAGVHEQFF.

The V and J genes are TRBV4-2 and TRBJ1-1; no clear D. CDR3 size: 16 residues. With 1 base removed from V and 1 base from J, the gap between germline ends came to 13 bases. Germline V gives CDR1 LGHNA, CDR2 YNFKEQ. The CDR3 is CASSQGAGKGNTEAFF. DNA for the CDR3: TGTGCCAGCAGCCAAGGGGCCGGGAAGGGGAACACTGAAGCTTTCTTT.